Each of the 20 T cell receptor beta chains below was sequenced from the same sample in a study of blood T cell repertoires in COVID-19. Generated by immunoSEQ multiplex PCR, the TCRdb table keeps only in-frame clones and is missing some. The data contain approximately 150,000 clones, about four fifths of them singletons. The specimen was peripheral blood. Receptor source: a man aged 70-80 years with acute or convalescent COVID-19.

V is TRBV19 and J is TRBJ2-7; 9 bases are a match to TRBD1. The CDR3 contains 14 residues. The V gene's germline CDR1 is LNHDA and CDR2 SQIVND (reference sequence). Germline trimming cut 5 bases from V and 7 bases from J; bases unmatched to any gene: 9. CDR3 sequence (DNA): TGTGCCAGTAGTGGGTCGGGGACAGGGCGAGAGCAGTACTTC. Residues: CASSGSGTGREQYF.

This sequence joins TRBV28 and TRBJ1-2; D call uncertain. Trimming stripped 7 bases from V and 3 bases from J, with 15 bases between. There are 14 residues in the CDR3. Germline loops: CDR1 MDHEN, CDR2 SYDVKM. CDR3 DNA sequence: TGTGCCAGCACGAGTCCATCGATGCACTATGGCTACACCTTC. This sequence encodes CASTSPSMHYGYTF.

J is TRBJ2-7 and V is TRBV4-2, with TRBD2 matching 7 bases. From germline, CDR1 is LGHNA and CDR2 YNFKEQ. Trimming cost V 0 bases and J 0 bases; bases outside gene matches: 5. This CDR3 spans 16 amino acids. The CDR3, as DNA: TGTGCCAGCAGCCAAGATTCGAGCGGGGACTCCTACGAGCAGTACTTC. Protein product: CASSQDSSGDSYEQYF.

The genes are TRBV2 and TRBJ1-5; D may be TRBD1 (6 bases). V lost 5 bases to trimming and J lost 4 bases, with 15 bases between them. The length of the CDR3 is 15 residues. Germline CDR1 reads SNHLY; CDR2 reads FYNNEI. The CDR3 sequence: CASSPTGNRNQPQHF. The CDR3 DNA sequence: TGTGCCAGCAGTCCTACAGGGAATCGGAATCAGCCCCAGCATTTT.

The rearrangement links TRBV6-2 or TRBV6-3 to TRBJ2-1; TRBD2 might be the D (5 bases). V was cut by 3 bases and J by 1 base, with 10 bases left in between. The germline CDR1 and CDR2 sequences are MNHEY and SVGEGT. The CDR3 is 15 residues long. CDR3 in DNA: TGTGCCAGCAGTTATCTCGGGAAGTCCTACAATGAGCAGTTCTTC. Translating gives CASSYLGKSYNEQFF.

Worth noting for this clone: Other DNA sequences in the same sample also yield this CDR3. The gene calls are TRBV19 and TRBJ2-5; possible D gene TRBD1, 6 bases. V was shortened by 2 bases and J by 3 bases, with 7 bases between the two germline ends. The CDR3 totals 13 residues. CDR1 LNHDA and CDR2 SQIVND come from the germline V gene (reference sequence). The CDR3: CASSINREETQYF. In DNA, the CDR3 is TGTGCCAGTAGTATAAACAGGGAAGAGACCCAGTACTTC. The variable domain in full, with the rest retrieved from reference TRBV19 and TRBJ2-5, is DGGITQSPKYLFRKEGQNVTLSCEQNLNHDAMYWYRQDPGQGLRLIYYSQIVNDFQKGDIAEGYSVSREKKESFPLTVTSAQKNPTAFYLCASSINREETQYFGPGTRLLVL.

The rearrangement uses TRBV29-1 and TRBJ2-7; the D gene is possibly TRBD1 (7 bases). Germline assignment: CDR1 SQVTM and CDR2 ANQGSEA. The CDR3 loop spans 13 amino acids. V lost 4 bases, J lost 4 bases, and 14 bases lay in between. This chain's CDR3 is CSVALGGQYEQYF. CDR3 nucleotides: TGCAGCGTTGCCTTGGGGGGACAGTACGAGCAGTACTTC.

This chain uses TRBV5-4 with TRBJ2-3; 9 nucleotides match TRBD1. Germline V CDR1 and CDR2: SGHNT, YYREEE (reference sequence). Germline trimming cut 3 bases from V and 6 bases from J; bases unmatched to any gene: 2. The CDR3 loop spans 13 amino acids. The CDR3 region is CASSWDRDDTQYF. The CDR3 nucleotides read TGTGCCAGCAGCTGGGACAGGGACGATACGCAGTATTTT.

The chain joins TRBV28 to TRBJ1-6; weak D call: TRBD1 (5 bases). The CDR3 consists of 16 residues. CDR1 is MDHEN and CDR2 is SYDVKM in the germline V gene. V lost 3 bases and J 7 bases, leaving 16 bases between the germline ends. CDR3 in amino acids: CASSFRTGGANSPLHF. In DNA form, the CDR3 reads TGTGCCAGCAGTTTTAGGACCGGAGGGGCCAATTCACCCCTCCACTTT.

This chain connects TRBV6-5 to TRBJ2-3; 9 bases are shared with TRBD1. V trimming: 6 bases; J trimming: 5 bases; junction bases outside the gene matches: 9. The CDR3 is 15 amino acids. Germline V CDR1 and CDR2: MNHEY, SVGAGI. The CDR3 DNA follows: TGTGCCAGCAGCAACCGGGACAGGGAGGGAGATACGCAGTATTTT. Translating it yields CASSNRDREGDTQYF.

This rearrangement joins TRBV9 to TRBJ2-1; 8 bases line up with TRBD2. V lost 4 bases, J lost 4 bases, and 10 bases stayed unmatched. This CDR3 is 16 amino acids long. Germline values: CDR1 SGDLS, CDR2 YYNGEE. CDR3 residues: CASSLASGSRYNEQFF. CDR3 DNA sequence: TGTGCCAGCAGCCTAGCCAGCGGGAGCAGATACAATGAGCAGTTCTTC.

This clone has only a few counts. V gene TRBV5-1 combines with J gene TRBJ1-2; D ambiguous. Germline V gene sequence: CDR1 SGHRS, CDR2 YFSETQ. The V and J ends lost 0 bases and 8 bases respectively, with 14 bases between them. This CDR3 comprises 14 residues. The CDR3, as DNA: TGCGCCAGCAGCTTGGGAGGAGGGTCCTCCGGCTACACCTTC. This gives the protein CASSLGGGSSGYTF. The full variable domain, its missing parts supplied by reference TRBV5-1 and TRBJ1-2, is KAGVTQTPRYLIKTRGQQVTLSCSPISGHRSVSWYQQTPGQGLQFLFEYFSETQRNKGNFPGRFSGRQFSNSRSEMNVSTLELGDSALYLCASSLGGGSSGYTFGSGTRLTVV.

The chain has TRBV28 and TRBJ2-5, with a tentative D call TRBD2 (6 bases). V was shortened by 7 bases and J by 3 bases, with 27 bases between the two germline ends. CDR3 length: 18 residues. Germline lookup yields CDR1 MDHEN and CDR2 SYDVKM. CDR3 nucleotides: TGTGCCAGCAATGGAGGGACGGGGTCGTCGCACCCAGAAGAGACCCAGTACTTC. Translated: CASNGGTGSSHPEETQYF.

This clone was detected once. The chain carries TRBV14 and TRBJ1-3; D remains ambiguous. Trimming removed 6 bases at V and 0 bases at J, with 9 bases between. From germline, CDR1 is SGHDN and CDR2 FVKESK. There are 14 residues in the CDR3. CDR3 nucleotides: TGTGCCAGCAGTCGGGGTTCCTCTGGAAACACCATATATTTT. Protein: CASSRGSSGNTIYF.

The J gene is TRBJ1-3, the V gene TRBV18; D perhaps matches TRBD1 (5 bases). The CDR3 extends over 18 amino acids. The germline V gene encodes CDR1 KGHSH and CDR2 LQKENI. The V and J ends lost 1 base and 1 base respectively, with 17 bases between them. The CDR3 loop reads CASSPLGRDFLSGNTIYF. CDR3 sequence (DNA): TGTGCCAGCTCACCACTTGGCAGGGACTTCTTGTCTGGAAACACCATATATTTT.

The chain links TRBV28 to TRBJ2-2, with D unresolved. Germline loops: CDR1 MDHEN, CDR2 SYDVKM. The V gene lost 8 bases and the J gene lost 8 bases, with 15 bases spanning the gap. The CDR3 extends over 13 amino acids. DNA of the CDR3: TGTGCCAGCGGGTCTAGAGTTGTGGGGGAGCTGTTTTTT. Protein sequence: CASGSRVVGELFF.

The gene calls are TRBV6-6 and TRBJ2-7, with D possibly being TRBD2 (5 bases). The CDR3 runs 12 residues. Germline V gene sequence: CDR1 MNHNY, CDR2 SVGAGI (reference sequence). The germline V and J ends were trimmed by 2 bases and 6 bases, with 8 bases remaining between them. The DNA of the CDR3 is TGTGCCAGCAGTTACCCGGCGGGCGAGCAGTACTTC. Protein: CASSYPAGEQYF.

This chain joins TRBV24-1 and TRBJ2-7; TRBD2 is a possible D gene (6 bases). Per germline, CDR1 KGHDR and CDR2 SFDVKD. This CDR3 is built from 15 residues. Trimming pared 2 bases from V and 6 bases from J, leaving 16 bases between. The CDR3 nucleotides are TGTGCCACCAGTGATTCTGGAGGGGTTAGCGGCGAGCAGTACTTC. Residues: CATSDSGGVSGEQYF.

This clone was seen a single time. The CDR3 spells CASSLAGTSGRNEQFF. The CDR3 DNA is TGTGCCAGCAGCTTAGCCGGGACTTCGGGACGCAATGAGCAGTTCTTC. V usage is TRBV7-2 and J usage is TRBJ2-1; D may be TRBD2 (6 bases). Looked up from germline, CDR1 is SGHTA and CDR2 is FQGNSA. This CDR3 comprises 16 residues. V dropped 0 bases and J dropped 6 bases, with 15 bases sitting between them.

For this clone: The sample contains more than one DNA sequence encoding this CDR3. This sequence joins TRBV7-3 and TRBJ2-5; TRBD1 matches at 9 bases. The CDR3 has 14 amino acids. V dropped 2 bases and J dropped 3; count of bases not matched to a gene: 1. CDR1 SGHTA and CDR2 FQGTGA come from the germline V gene. CDR3 protein: CASSLGQGKETQYF. As DNA, the CDR3 is TGTGCCAGCAGCTTAGGACAGGGGAAAGAGACCCAGTACTTC.